The TCR beta chain under discussion was sequenced for a study of spatial heterogeneity in lung cancer. Study-wide context: More than 8.5 raw reads, on average, carried each unique TCR and UMI combination.

TCRdb recomputed calls from the 5' RACE reads with MiXCR, one row per CDR3 protein. The sample holds 55,000 to 75,000 distinct CDR3 sequences, over 7% seen once. Trimming left V 1 base short and J 1 base short, with 13 bases between. Germline lookup yields CDR1 SGHTA and CDR2 FQGNSA. This CDR3 region has 16 residues. Indicated time point: blood at routine non-recurrence follow-up after resection. The chain links TRBV7-2 to TRBJ1-1, with D uncertain. The source of this sequence is a female donor with early-stage non-small cell lung cancer. This material consisted of PBMCs, taken at follow-up. The CDR3 sequence is CASSLDAGLRNTEAFF. The CDR3 DNA reads as TGTGCCAGCAGCTTAGACGCCGGCTTGCGGAACACTGAAGCTTTCTTT. The full variable domain, its missing parts supplied by reference TRBV7-2 and TRBJ1-1, is GAGVSQSPSNKVTEKGKDVELRCDPISGHTALYWYRQSLGQGLEFLIYFQGNSAPDKSGLPSDRFSAERTGGSVSTLTIQRTQQEDSAVYLCASSLDAGLRNTEAFFGQGTRLTVV.